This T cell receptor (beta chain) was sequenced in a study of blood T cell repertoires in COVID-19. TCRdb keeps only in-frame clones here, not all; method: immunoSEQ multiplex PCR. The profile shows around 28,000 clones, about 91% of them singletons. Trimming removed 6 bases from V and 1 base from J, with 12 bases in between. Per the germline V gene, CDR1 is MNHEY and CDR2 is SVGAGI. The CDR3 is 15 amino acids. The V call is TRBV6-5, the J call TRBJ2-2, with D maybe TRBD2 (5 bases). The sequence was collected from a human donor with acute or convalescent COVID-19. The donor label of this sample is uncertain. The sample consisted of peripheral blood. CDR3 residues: CASRWTGLNTGELFF. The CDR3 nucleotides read TGTGCCAGCAGGTGGACTGGCCTGAACACCGGGGAGCTGTTTTTT.